Listed below are T cell receptor beta chains from one sample, sequenced in a study of blood T cell repertoires in COVID-19. Measured with immunoSEQ multiplex PCR; TCRdb has only the in-frame clones, and not every one. The sample includes 120,000 to 150,000 clones, approximately 80% of them seen just once. Sequencing was carried out using peripheral blood. The receptors here all came from a human donor in a cohort sampled during active COVID-19. CDR3s include the opening cysteine and the closing phenylalanine or tryptophan.

V gene	CDR3 protein
TRBV5-1	CATQDRGNTGELFF
TRBV18	CASSGVAGSGEQFF
TRBV11-2	CASSLFAGPTETQYF
TRBV7-6	CASSSQGAYSYNEQFF
TRBV28	CASSLSAGRNSPLHF
TRBV11-3	CASSLRGRGSAGGELFF
TRBV11-3	CASSLSQGAGGNSPLHF
TRBV22-1	CPGSVPGQGGGYEKLFF
TRBV28	CASSWRTVTEAFF
TRBV6-5	CASSSTGFGSPLHF
TRBV6-2/TRBV6-3	CASSFWTGGETQYF
TRBV7-7	CASSLARDRGEETQYF
TRBV7-9	CASNDRVEQFF
TRBV10-3	CAISGGGAESTDTQYF
TRBV7-2	CASKGPEDYGYTF
TRBV9	CASSVGGENTEAFF
TRBV30	CAWENRGGVGSPLHF